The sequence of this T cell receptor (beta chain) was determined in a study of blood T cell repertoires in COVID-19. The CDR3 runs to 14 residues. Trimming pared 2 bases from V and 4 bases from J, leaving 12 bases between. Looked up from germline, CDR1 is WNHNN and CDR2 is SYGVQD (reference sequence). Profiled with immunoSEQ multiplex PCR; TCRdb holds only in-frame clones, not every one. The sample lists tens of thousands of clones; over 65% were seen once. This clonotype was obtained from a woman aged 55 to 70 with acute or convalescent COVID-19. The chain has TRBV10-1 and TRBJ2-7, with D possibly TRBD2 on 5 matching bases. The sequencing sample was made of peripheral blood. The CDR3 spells CASSELAPVYEQYF. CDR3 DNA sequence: TGCGCCAGCAGTGAGCTAGCCCCGGTTTACGAGCAGTACTTC.